The clone carrying this T cell receptor (beta chain) was detected many times. From germline, CDR1 is MGHRA and CDR2 YSYEKL. This CDR3 has 13 residues. Trimming took 6 bases from V and 0 from J, leaving 8 bases between them. Each CDR3 protein gets one entry after TCRdb re-called the 5' RACE reads with MiXCR. The repertoire holds approximately 100,000 distinct CDR3 sequences, roughly a sixth seen once, with roughly 6.1% in the top ten. The data originate from a study of T cells of healthy individuals. This receptor was identified in a human donor in good health. The chain couples TRBV4-1 to TRBJ1-1; tentatively, D is TRBD1 (5 bases). The CDR3 nucleotides read TGCGCCAGCAGACGGGGCCTGAACACTGAAGCTTTCTTT. Residues: CASRRGLNTEAFF.